The 25 T cell receptor beta chains below come from one sample, sequenced in a study of CD8 T cells in ankylosing spondylitis. MiXCR was run by TCRdb on the 5' RACE reads, yielding one entry per CDR3 protein. Here the sample spans about 100,000 distinct CDR3 sequences, 8.8% being singletons. The sample was blood, either unsorted or a sorted T cell fraction (not recorded which). The receptors derive from a male donor with ankylosing spondylitis or in good health (not recorded which).

V gene TRBV7-2 combines with J gene TRBJ2-5, with D possibly being TRBD2 (7 bases). This CDR3 comprises 14 residues. Trimming pared 4 bases from V and 5 bases from J, leaving 14 bases between. Germline lookup yields CDR1 SGHTA and CDR2 FQGNSA. CDR3 in amino acids: CASSSGGRPETQYF. For the CDR3, the DNA is TGTGCCAGCAGCTCCGGGGGGCGCCCGGAGACCCAGTACTTC.

At least ten counts were recorded for this clonotype. The V and J genes are TRBV24-1 and TRBJ2-1; no reliable D call. Trimming took 4 bases from V and 7 from J, leaving 16 bases between them. Germline V CDR1 and CDR2: KGHDR, SFDVKD. The CDR3 consists of 15 residues. CDR3 DNA: TGTGCCACCAGTGAACGTTCCTTGACACAAAATGAGCAGTTCTTC. It codes for CATSERSLTQNEQFF.

Worth noting for this clonotype: This sequence may be a read error, since a much larger clone differs from it by one base. This chain links TRBV12-3 or TRBV12-4 with TRBJ2-7; D may be TRBD2 (6 bases). CDR3 length: 14 residues. CDR3 sequence reads: CGSSLGTAYYEQYF. The CDR3 DNA reads TGTGGCAGCAGTTTAGGGACTGCTTACTACGAGCAGTACTTC.

This chain links TRBV19 with TRBJ1-4; perhaps TRBD1 as D (6 bases). CDR1 and CDR2 from the germline V gene are LNHDA and SQIVND (reference sequence). The ends were cut back, 6 bases at V and 4 bases at J, with 15 bases in the middle. The length of the CDR3 is 15 residues. The CDR3 loop is CASRSGGTNNEKLFF. In DNA, the CDR3 is TGTGCCAGTAGGTCTGGCGGGACAAATAATGAAAAACTGTTTTTT.

Ten or more counts support this clonotype. The chain carries TRBV20-1 and TRBJ1-5, with 7 bases matching TRBD1. The CDR3 consists of 12 residues. J was trimmed by 7 bases and V by 2 bases; bases with no gene match: 2. CDR1 is DFQATT and CDR2 is SNEGSKA in the germline V gene (reference sequence). The CDR3 DNA is TGCAGTGCTAGACAGGGGGGACAGCCCCAGCATTTT. Its translation: CSARQGGQPQHF.

This clonotype came up many times. This chain uses TRBV5-1 with TRBJ1-1, with 7 positions matching TRBD1. The V segment lost 2 bases and the J segment 0 bases; nucleotides outside the gene matches: 7. The CDR3 runs to 16 residues. Germline CDR1 SGHRS, CDR2 YFSETQ. In DNA form, the CDR3 reads TGCGCCAGCAGCTTAGCTCGGGACAGCATGAACACTGAAGCTTTCTTT. It specifies CASSLARDSMNTEAFF. The variable domain in full, with the rest retrieved from reference TRBV5-1 and TRBJ1-1, is KAGVTQTPRYLIKTRGQQVTLSCSPISGHRSVSWYQQTPGQGLQFLFEYFSETQRNKGNFPGRFSGRQFSNSRSEMNVSTLELGDSALYLCASSLARDSMNTEAFFGQGTRLTVV.

The chain couples TRBV5-6 to TRBJ1-3; D is uncertain. CDR1 and CDR2 (germline): SGHDT, YYEEEE. The length of the CDR3 is 15 residues. The V gene lost 0 bases and the J gene lost 1 base, with 8 bases spanning the gap. The CDR3 DNA reads TGTGCCAGCAGCTTGGGGCCGTCGTCTGGAAACACCATATATTTT. This translates into CASSLGPSSGNTIYF.

This clonotype occurred many times. The gene calls are TRBV5-1 and TRBJ2-1, with D uncertain. CDR3 length: 15 residues. Trimming removed 4 bases from V and 0 bases from J, with 11 bases in between. Germline V CDR1 and CDR2: SGHRS, YFSETQ. The CDR3 here is CASSPTEISYNEQFF. The DNA for the CDR3 is TGCGCCAGCAGCCCCACAGAGATCTCCTACAATGAGCAGTTCTTC.

This clonotype appeared many times. The V call is TRBV9, the J call TRBJ2-7; unclear D gene. There are 11 residues in the CDR3. V dropped 3 bases and J dropped 3 bases, with 4 bases sitting between them. Germline CDR1 is SGDLS and CDR2 is YYNGEE. The CDR3 region is CASSAGYEQYF. CDR3 nucleotide sequence: TGTGCCAGCAGCGCCGGCTACGAGCAGTACTTC.

This clonotype was counted at least ten times. This rearrangement joins TRBV28 to TRBJ2-1; TRBD2 agrees at 8 bases. Germline lookup yields CDR1 MDHEN and CDR2 SYDVKM. This CDR3 is 14 amino acids long. V lost 8 bases and J lost 2; bases outside the gene matches: 5. CDR3 nucleotide sequence: TGTGCCAGCCGGGGGGGGGGCCCCTACAATGAGCAGTTCTTC. This sequence encodes CASRGGGPYNEQFF.

This clonotype was counted a few times. V and J are TRBV28 and TRBJ1-3; 7 bases fit TRBD1. From germline, CDR1 is MDHEN and CDR2 SYDVKM. The V gene end was trimmed by 5 bases and the J gene end by 0 bases; junction bases not matched to a gene: 13. The CDR3 runs to 18 residues. CDR3 in DNA: TGTGCCAGCAGTGGGACACCGGGACAGTCTTACTCTGGAAACACCATATATTTT. Translating it yields CASSGTPGQSYSGNTIYF.

This clonotype came up many times. The rearrangement uses TRBV4-1 and TRBJ2-1, with D unresolved. Looked up from germline, CDR1 is MGHRA and CDR2 is YSYEKL. V shed 4 bases and J shed 8 bases, with 9 bases lying between them. CDR3 length: 12 amino acids. The CDR3, as DNA: TGCGCCAGCAGCCGCGTCTGGGATGAGCAGTTCTTC. Protein: CASSRVWDEQFF.

This clonotype was recorded many times. This sequence joins TRBV12-3 or TRBV12-4 and TRBJ1-6; 9 bases are shared with TRBD1. The CDR3 runs 18 residues. With 1 base clipped from V and 6 bases from J, the junction kept 10 bases outside the gene matches. The CDR3 spells CASSLGPPRQGVNSPLHF. CDR3 nucleotides: TGTGCCAGCAGTTTAGGCCCCCCGAGACAGGGGGTTAATTCACCCCTCCACTTT.

The genes are TRBV12-3 or TRBV12-4 and TRBJ2-1, with 8 bases fitting TRBD1. After removal of 6 bases from V and 5 bases from J, the junction contained 3 bases not matched to a gene. The CDR3 contains 13 residues. The CDR3 protein is CASRQGQDNEQFF. CDR3 bases: TGTGCCAGCAGACAGGGACAGGACAATGAGCAGTTCTTC.

This clonotype was counted a few times. CDR3 region: CASSLIRAEQFF. The CDR3 DNA reads as TGTGCCAGCAGCTTAATCAGGGCTGAGCAGTTCTTC. This chain connects TRBV7-9 to TRBJ2-1; D possibly corresponds to TRBD1 (5 bases). The CDR3 sequence is 12 residues long. Trimming stripped 2 bases from V and 9 bases from J, with 8 bases between. Germline V gene sequence: CDR1 SEHNR, CDR2 FQNEAQ (reference sequence).

This clonotype was counted many times. The junction and the germline gene differ at one end; a read error may be behind it. This chain links TRBV7-7 with TRBJ2-2; possibly TRBD2 for D (5 bases). The CDR3 has 15 residues. The germline V gene encodes CDR1 SSHAT and CDR2 FNYEAQ (reference sequence). As DNA, the CDR3 is TGTGCTAGCAGCTTAGCGTTCCCGAACACCGGGGAGCTGTTTTTT. This sequence encodes CASSLAFPNTGELFF.

The table lists this clonotype with a few counts. The junction and the germline gene differ at one end; a read error may be behind it. The V gene is TRBV12-3 or TRBV12-4, the J gene TRBJ2-3; TRBD2 aligns across 8 bases. This CDR3 spans 18 amino acids. This CDR3 reads CACSLSSRRRGGTDTQYF. The CDR3 nucleotides are TGTGCCTGCAGTTTATCCTCCCGTCGGCGGGGGGGCACAGATACGCAGTATTTT.

This clonotype has a count of ten or more. The chain combines TRBV5-1 with TRBJ1-1; D not certain. Between the trimmed V and J ends, which lost 4 bases and 4 bases, there was a span of 17 bases. Germline V CDR1 and CDR2: SGHRS, YFSETQ. The CDR3 consists of 15 residues. The CDR3 region is CASSRQGTDGTEAFF. In nucleotides, the CDR3 is TGCGCCAGCAGCCGCCAAGGAACTGATGGCACTGAAGCTTTCTTT.

In its sample, this clonotype was seen many times. This chain's CDR3 is CASSYFPGQGRDEQFF. As DNA, the CDR3 is TGTGCCAGCAGTTACTTCCCGGGACAGGGGAGGGATGAGCAGTTCTTC. The V gene is TRBV6-5, the J gene TRBJ2-1, with TRBD1 matching 10 bases. The germline V gene encodes CDR1 MNHEY and CDR2 SVGAGI. This CDR3 is built from 16 residues. The V and J ends lost 1 base and 8 bases, in that order; junction bases with no gene match: 8.

This clonotype was picked up many times. This chain joins TRBV5-6 and TRBJ1-5, with 8 bases aligning to TRBD1. Germline V gene lookup returns CDR1 SGHDT and CDR2 YYEEEE. The V segment lost 4 bases and the J segment 6 bases; nucleotides outside the gene matches: 6. The CDR3 consists of 14 residues. This CDR3 is CASSAAGGLQPQHF. CDR3 bases: TGTGCCAGCAGCGCAGCAGGGGGCCTTCAGCCCCAGCATTTT.

There are many counts of this clonotype. This chain joins TRBV29-1 and TRBJ2-7, with no clear D. V gave up 1 base and J gave up 7 bases, with 11 bases separating them. This CDR3 is 12 amino acids long. CDR1 SQVTM and CDR2 ANQGSEA come from the germline V gene. The CDR3 sequence: CSVEGGEMEQYF. In nucleotides, the CDR3 is TGCAGCGTTGAAGGGGGTGAAATGGAGCAGTACTTC.

This clonotype showed up many times. The J gene is TRBJ2-5, the V gene TRBV20-1, with TRBD2 matching over 10 bases. Germline loops: CDR1 DFQATT, CDR2 SNEGSKA (reference sequence). V shed 5 bases, J shed 3 bases, and the junction held 12 bases outside the gene matches. The CDR3 runs to 16 residues. Here the CDR3 DNA reads TGCAGTGCTCAGCCGGCATCCGGACTAGCGGAAGAGACCCAGTACTTC. This codes for CSAQPASGLAEETQYF.

The J gene is TRBJ1-2, the V gene TRBV7-2, with 9 positions matching TRBD1. Germline V gives CDR1 SGHTA, CDR2 FQGNSA. This CDR3 has 14 amino acids. V dropped 1 base and J dropped 7; count of bases not matched to a gene: 4. The CDR3 DNA follows: TGTGCCAGCAGCTTAGTACAGGGGGCGGCTGGCTACACCTTC. Translated, it gives CASSLVQGAAGYTF. Drawing the rest from reference TRBV7-2 and TRBJ1-2, the complete variable domain is GAGVSQSPSNKVTEKGKDVELRCDPISGHTALYWYRQSLGQGLEFLIYFQGNSAPDKSGLPSDRFSAERTGGSVSTLTIQRTQQEDSAVYLCASSLVQGAAGYTFGSGTRLTVV.

This clonotype was seen at least ten times. This sequence joins TRBV12-3 or TRBV12-4 and TRBJ2-7, with TRBD2 matching over 7 bases. The CDR3 consists of 14 residues. Unmatched junction bases numbered 9, after V lost 5 bases and J lost 5 bases. In nucleotides, the CDR3 is TGTGCCAGCAGTCCACAGACGGGGAGGGACGAGCAGTACTTC. As protein: CASSPQTGRDEQYF.

The sample holds many counts of this clonotype. The rearrangement uses TRBV30 and TRBJ2-1, with D possibly TRBD2 on 6 matching bases. The V and J ends lost 3 bases and 9 bases respectively, with 15 bases between them. This CDR3 is 13 amino acids long. The germline gives CDR1 GTSNPN, CDR2 SVGIG (reference sequence). This CDR3 reads CAWREGLLGEQFF. DNA for the CDR3: TGTGCCTGGAGGGAGGGACTGCTTGGTGAGCAGTTCTTC.